This T cell receptor (beta chain) stems from a study of TET2 disruption in CD19-targeted CAR T cells (dated by TCRdb to the late 2010s). Regarding the research as a whole: The number of samples was determined by the original clinical trial design and by which samples were available, and no additional inclusion criteria were applied. Study-wide conclusions, independent of this receptor: The conclusions drawn about the patient's CAR T cells were based on extensive analysis of just one subject.

A note on this clone: No antigen is known for it. Sequencing ends 3 residues short of the CDR3 end; the germline J gene provides the rest.

The treatment or condition label, read with the paper, signifies: autologous CTL019 cells: CD19 CAR with 4-1BB and CD3 zeta domains. TCR zeta and 4-1BB costimulatory signaling domains were built into the CD19 CAR. Leukapheresis was used to collect T cells from peripheral blood for manufacturing CTL019. The DNeasy Blood and Tissue Kit was used to extract genomic DNA from pre-infusion T cells, peripheral blood, or sorted post-infusion T cells. Spanning cysteine to phenylalanine, the CDR3 consists of 12 amino acids. Sequencing covers 27 bases of the CDR3, shown here with the frame starting at base 1. CDR1 and CDR2 (SNHLY, FYNNEI) derive from the germline V gene. V is clipped by 2 bases and J by 9 bases, and the sequence between their germline boundaries is 8 bases long. The immunoSEQ assay was used to perform TCR beta chain deep sequencing. The study's processing was this. Only productive TCR beta rearrangements went into calculating clonotype frequencies. This immuneACCESS table, as held by TCRdb, lists in-frame sequences with V and J called but not all clones. Of the missing ones, under half trace to an unresolved V gene in checked studies; the others have no known cause. The DNA gave D and trimming, while V, J and clone size come from that table. This sample's table has entries for about 30,000 clones. The ten most abundant clones make up around 1.9% of the sample.

The sample consisted of CD8- CAR+ T cells sorted from cultured blood T cells, taken for CD19 CAR T cell therapy. The meaning of the sample's cell subset or site label: CD8-negative CAR-positive T cells from the infusion product. This clonotype was sampled from a man aged 70-80 years with chronic lymphocytic leukemia. Here the chain combines TRBV2 and TRBJ2-1; D gene: possibly TRBD2, on 5 matching bases. This receptor has the CDR3 CASSEIRGEQFF. CDR3 DNA, as far as it was read: TGTGCCAGCAGTGAAATCCGGGGTGAG.